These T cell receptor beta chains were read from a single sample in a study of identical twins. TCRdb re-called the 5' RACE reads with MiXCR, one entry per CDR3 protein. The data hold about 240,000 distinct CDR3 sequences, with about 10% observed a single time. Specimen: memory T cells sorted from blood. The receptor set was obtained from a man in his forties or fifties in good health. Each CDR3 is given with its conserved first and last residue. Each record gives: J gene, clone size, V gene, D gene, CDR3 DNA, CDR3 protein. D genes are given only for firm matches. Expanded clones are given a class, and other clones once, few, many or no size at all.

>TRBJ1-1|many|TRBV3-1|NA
TGTGCCAGCAGTTCCGGGGCGAACACTGAAGCTTTCTTT
CASSSGANTEAFF
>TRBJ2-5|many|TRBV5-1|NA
TGCGCCAGCAGCTTGGGGCCCACAGGGTACCAAGAGACCCAGTACTTC
CASSLGPTGYQETQYF
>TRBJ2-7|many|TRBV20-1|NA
TGCAGTGCTAGAGACCTTCTTGGGACAACTTACGAGCAGTACTTC
CSARDLLGTTYEQYF
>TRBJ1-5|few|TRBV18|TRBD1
TGTGCCAGCTCCCTGGGACAGGGGGCCCATCAGCCCCAGCATTTT
CASSLGQGAHQPQHF
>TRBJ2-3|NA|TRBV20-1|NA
TGCAGTGCTAGCTGGTTAATTACCTTGTCCACAGATACGCAGTATTTT
CSASWLITLSTDTQYF
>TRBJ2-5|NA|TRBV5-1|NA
TGCGCCAGCAGGTCGGGCCCTGGTCTTCGTACTTCCCAAGAGACCCAGTACTTC
CASRSGPGLRTSQETQYF
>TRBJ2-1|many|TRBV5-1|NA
TGCGCCAGCAGCTTAAGTTTCTCCTACAATGAGCAGTTCTTC
CASSLSFSYNEQFF
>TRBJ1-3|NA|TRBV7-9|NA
TGTGCCAGCAGCTTAATGGGGGGCGTTGGAAACACCATATATTTT
CASSLMGGVGNTIYF
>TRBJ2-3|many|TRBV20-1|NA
TGCAGTGCTAGTTTGGCCCTCTACACAGATACGCAGTATTTT
CSASLALYTDTQYF
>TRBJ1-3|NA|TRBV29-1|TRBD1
TGCAGCGCAAGGACAGGGGCTGGAAACACCATATATTTT
CSARTGAGNTIYF
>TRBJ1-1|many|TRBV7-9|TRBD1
TGTGCCAGCAGCCGTAGACAGGGCGGGAGCACTGAAGCTTTCTTT
CASSRRQGGSTEAFF
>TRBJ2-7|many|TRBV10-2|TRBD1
TGCGCCAGCAGTGAGACAGGGGGCTACGAGCAGTACTTC
CASSETGGYEQYF
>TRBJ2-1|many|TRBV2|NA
TGTGCCAGCAGTCAACTACAAAAATCCTACAATGAGCAGTTCTTC
CASSQLQKSYNEQFF
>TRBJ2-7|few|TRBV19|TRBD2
TGTGCCAGTAGTATAACTAGCGGGAGCTACGAGCAGTACTTC
CASSITSGSYEQYF
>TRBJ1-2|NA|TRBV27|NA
TGTGCCAGCAGTTCCGGGCTTTACTATGGCTACACCTTC
CASSSGLYYGYTF
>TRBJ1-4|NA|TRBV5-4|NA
TGTGCCAGCAGCTTCCTCAGCGGCGGAGGACCTACTAATGAAAAACTGTTTTTT
CASSFLSGGGPTNEKLFF
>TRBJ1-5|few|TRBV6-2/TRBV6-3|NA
TGTGCCACCAGGCGGGGGGGCAATCAGCCCCAGCATTTT
CATRRGGNQPQHF
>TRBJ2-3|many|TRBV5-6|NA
TGTGCCAGCAGCTTGATGGATACGCAGTATTTT
CASSLMDTQYF
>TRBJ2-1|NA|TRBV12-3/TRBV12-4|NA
TGTGCCAGTACGCGTGCCTCGCGCTCCTACAATGAGCAGTTCTTC
CASTRASRSYNEQFF
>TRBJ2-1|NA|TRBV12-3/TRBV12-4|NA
TGTGCCAGCAGTTTCGGGTGCTTGGAGGGTTGTGAGCAGTTCTTC
CASSFGCLEGCEQFF
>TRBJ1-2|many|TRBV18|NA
TGTGCCAGCTCACCACAGATCGGGTCGTCAGGGACCTATGGCTACACCTTC
CASSPQIGSSGTYGYTF
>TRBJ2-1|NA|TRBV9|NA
TGTGCCAGCAGCGTAGACTTTGTCGGGTCCAATGAGCAGTTCTTC
CASSVDFVGSNEQFF
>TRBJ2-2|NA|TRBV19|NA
TGTGCCAGTAGTCCCGCAGGGAGAGGCACCGGGGAGCTGTTTTTT
CASSPAGRGTGELFF
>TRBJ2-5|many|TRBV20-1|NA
TGCAGTGCTAGAGTGGCCACCGCCGACCAAGAGACCCAGTACTTC
CSARVATADQETQYF
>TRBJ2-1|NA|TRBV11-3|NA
TGTGCCAGCAGCTCCTCAGCAGGGGGGGTTGGAAGTCTCCGTTCCTACAATGAGCAGTTCTTC
CASSSSAGGVGSLRSYNEQFF
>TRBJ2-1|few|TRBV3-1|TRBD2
TGTGCCAGCAGCTTCAGGTGGGAGGGTGAGCAGTTCTTC
CASSFRWEGEQFF
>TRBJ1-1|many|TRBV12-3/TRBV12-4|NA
TGTGCCAGCAGTCAGGGAACCCTGAACACTGAAGCTTTCTTT
CASSQGTLNTEAFF
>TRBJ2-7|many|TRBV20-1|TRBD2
TGCAGTGCTCCCCACAGCGCTAGCGGGAGCTACGAGCAGTACTTC
CSAPHSASGSYEQYF
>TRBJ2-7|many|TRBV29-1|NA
TGCAGCGTCTCGGACGGGGCAGGTTTCGAGCAGTACTTC
CSVSDGAGFEQYF
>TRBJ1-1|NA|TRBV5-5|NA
TGTGCCAGCAGCTTTCGGGGGAGCGGGATCCCCAACACTGAAGCTTTCTTT
CASSFRGSGIPNTEAFF
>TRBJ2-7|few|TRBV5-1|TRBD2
TGCGCCAGCAGCTTGCATAGCGGGGAGGGCTACGAGCAGTACTTC
CASSLHSGEGYEQYF
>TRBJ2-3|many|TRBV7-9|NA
TGTGCCAGCAGCTTAGCTTTATCCGGGACCGGAAATACGCAGTATTTT
CASSLALSGTGNTQYF
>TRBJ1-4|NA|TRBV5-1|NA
TGCGCCAGCAGCTTGGGTCCCGGTGGGCACGGTGAAAAACTGTTTTTT
CASSLGPGGHGEKLFF
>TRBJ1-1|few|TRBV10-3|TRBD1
TGTGCCATCAGAACAGGGGTGAGGAACACTGAAGCTTTCTTT
CAIRTGVRNTEAFF
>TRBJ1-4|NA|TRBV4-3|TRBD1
TGCGCCAGCAGCCCCAAGGGAACAGGGGGCGGGCTGGGAGATGAAAAACTGTTTTTT
CASSPKGTGGGLGDEKLFF
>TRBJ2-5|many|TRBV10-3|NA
TGTGCCTCAGGGGGAAGCGGGCAAGAGACCCAGTACTTC
CASGGSGQETQYF
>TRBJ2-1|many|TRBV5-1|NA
TGCGCCAGCAGCTTGGCCTGGGGACCCAGCTCCTACAATGAGCAGTTCTTC
CASSLAWGPSSYNEQFF
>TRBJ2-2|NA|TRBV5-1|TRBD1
TGCGCCAGCAGGAGAGATGGGACAGAGAACACCGGGGAGCTGTTTTTT
CASRRDGTENTGELFF
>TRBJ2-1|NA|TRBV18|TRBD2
TGTGCCAGCTCACCACAATTGGCGGGGGGGATGTCTGAGCATTTCTTC
CASSPQLAGGMSEHFF
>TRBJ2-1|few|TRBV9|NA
TGTGCCAGCAGCGTAGTTTTCAAGGGAAAGCAGTTCTTC
CASSVVFKGKQFF
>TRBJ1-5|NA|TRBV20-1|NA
TGCAGTGCTAGAGTTGGCCCCAGTATTGGCCAGCCCCAGCATTTT
CSARVGPSIGQPQHF
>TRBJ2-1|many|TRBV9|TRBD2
TGTGCCAGCAGCCCCCGGACTAGCGGGAGCGGGTACAATGAGCAGTTCTTC
CASSPRTSGSGYNEQFF
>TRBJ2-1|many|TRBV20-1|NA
TGCAGTGCCTCAGACACGTCGGAAGAGCAGTTCTTC
CSASDTSEEQFF
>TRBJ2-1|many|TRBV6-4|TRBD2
TGTGCCAGCAGTGACTTCCCAGCGGGGGCCCACCGTAATGAGCAGTTCTTC
CASSDFPAGAHRNEQFF